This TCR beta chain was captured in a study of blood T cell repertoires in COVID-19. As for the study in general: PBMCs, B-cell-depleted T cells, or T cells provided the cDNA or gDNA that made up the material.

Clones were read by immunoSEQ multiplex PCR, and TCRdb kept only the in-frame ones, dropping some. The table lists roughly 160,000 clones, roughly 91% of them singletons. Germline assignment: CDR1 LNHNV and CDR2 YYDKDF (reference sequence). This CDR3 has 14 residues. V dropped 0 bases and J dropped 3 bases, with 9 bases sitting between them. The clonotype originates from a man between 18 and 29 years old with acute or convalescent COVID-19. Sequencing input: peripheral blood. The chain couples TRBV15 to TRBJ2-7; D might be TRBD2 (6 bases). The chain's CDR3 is CATSRDGGGYEQYF. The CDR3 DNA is TGTGCCACCAGCAGAGATGGGGGAGGCTACGAGCAGTACTTC.